These 13 T cell receptor beta chains originate from one sample sequenced in a study of cytomegalovirus exposure and HLA in healthy donors. It was with 60 Vbeta and 13 Jbeta primers that the PCR ran. Only in-frame clones appear in the TCRdb table, and some are missing; sequencing was by immunoSEQ multiplex PCR. The sample holds approximately 120,000 clones, around 80% seen once. The material sequenced was PBMCs. These receptors all come from a woman in her forties or fifties in good health and CMV-seropositive.

This clone appeared a few times. For the CDR3, the DNA is TGTGCCAGCGGCTTAAGAGAGGGGGAAAATCAGCCCCAGCATTTT. Amino acids: CASGLREGENQPQHF. V gene TRBV2 combines with J gene TRBJ1-5; D possibly corresponds to TRBD1 (6 bases). This CDR3 comprises 15 residues. V lost 8 bases and J lost 4, with 18 bases in between. CDR1 and CDR2 (germline): SNHLY, FYNNEI.

The chain carries TRBV27 and TRBJ2-1; 9 nucleotides align to TRBD2. This CDR3 comprises 15 residues. Germline CDR1 and CDR2: MNHEY and SMNVEV (reference sequence). The ends lost 6 bases at V and 0 bases at J; junction bases unmatched: 3. CDR3 in DNA: TGTGCCAGCAGCCCTAGCGGGACCTCCTACAATGAGCAGTTCTTC. Amino acids: CASSPSGTSYNEQFF.

The CDR3 DNA follows: TGTGCCAGCAGTGAATTAGGGCTAGCGGGGACCTCTAGCACAGATACGCAGTATTTT. Residues: CASSELGLAGTSSTDTQYF. The chain couples TRBV2 to TRBJ2-3; TRBD2 matches 9 bases. The CDR3 runs to 19 residues. The V gene's germline CDR1 is SNHLY and CDR2 FYNNEI. The J segment lost 0 bases and the V segment lost 2 bases, leaving 12 bases of the junction unmatched.

This clone was recorded only once. V is TRBV6-6 and J is TRBJ1-4; D is unresolved. Between the trimmed V and J ends, which lost 0 bases and 2 bases, there was a span of 7 bases. Germline V gene sequence: CDR1 MNHNY, CDR2 SVGAGI (reference sequence). This CDR3 is built from 15 residues. CDR3 amino acids: CASSYSSGTNEKLFF. For the CDR3, the DNA is TGTGCCAGCAGTTACTCGAGCGGGACTAATGAAAAACTGTTTTTT.

This clone was recorded once. The J gene is TRBJ2-1, the V gene TRBV7-9, with 7 bases identical to TRBD2. With 6 bases clipped from V and 0 bases from J, the junction kept 5 bases outside the gene matches. Looked up from germline, CDR1 is SEHNR and CDR2 is FQNEAQ (reference sequence). This CDR3 comprises 15 residues. The CDR3 DNA sequence: TGTGCCAGCAGTTGGGACTACGGCTCCTACAATGAGCAGTTCTTC. Its protein product is CASSWDYGSYNEQFF.

J is TRBJ2-3 and V is TRBV29-1; the match to TRBD1 covers 8 bases. J gave up 0 bases and V 0 bases, and 8 bases lay outside the gene matches. The length of the CDR3 is 17 residues. Germline V gene lookup returns CDR1 SQVTM and CDR2 ANQGSEA. Written as DNA, the CDR3 is TGCAGCGTTGAAGATCGGCAGGGGGCGGAAAGCACAGATACGCAGTATTTT. Protein: CSVEDRQGAESTDTQYF.

This chain links TRBV6-1 with TRBJ2-3; 9 bases align to TRBD2. The ends lost 7 bases at V and 2 bases at J; junction bases unmatched: 7. The CDR3 runs to 15 residues. Germline loops: CDR1 MNHNS, CDR2 SASEGT. CDR3 sequence: CASIRTSDPTDTQYF. The CDR3 nucleotides read TGTGCCAGCATCAGGACTAGCGACCCCACAGATACGCAGTATTTT.

This clone has just a few counts. This chain joins TRBV4-2 and TRBJ2-7; maybe TRBD2 (5 bases). Germline V gene lookup returns CDR1 LGHNA and CDR2 YNFKEQ. This CDR3 is built from 16 residues. The V end was cut by 0 bases, the J end by 4 bases, with 16 bases between. Here the CDR3 DNA reads TGTGCCAGCAGCCAAGATCGGGATTCTATCCAATACGAGCAGTACTTC. Protein sequence: CASSQDRDSIQYEQYF.

This clone showed up just once. The chain links TRBV27 to TRBJ1-2; 11 positions agree with TRBD1. Germline lookup yields CDR1 MNHEY and CDR2 SMNVEV (reference sequence). This CDR3 region has 15 residues. V dropped 0 bases and J dropped 8; count of bases not matched to a gene: 5. CDR3 protein: CASSLSGWTGGGYTF. CDR3 DNA sequence: TGTGCCAGCAGTTTATCGGGGTGGACAGGGGGCGGCTACACCTTC.

The chain is built from TRBV5-4 and TRBJ2-2; tentative D call: TRBD2 (6 bases). V was clipped by 3 bases and J by 5 bases, with 20 bases between them. Germline CDR1 SGHNT, CDR2 YYREEE (reference sequence). CDR3 size: 17 residues. CDR3 protein: CASSWRAGPVFTGELFF. CDR3 bases: TGTGCCAGCAGCTGGCGGGCGGGGCCAGTTTTTACCGGGGAGCTGTTTTTT.

The chain combines TRBV28 with TRBJ2-5; the match to TRBD2 covers 7 bases. The CDR3 is 14 amino acids. Germline V gene sequence: CDR1 MDHEN, CDR2 SYDVKM. V lost 6 bases to trimming and J lost 5 bases; unmatched junction nucleotides: 9. CDR3 amino acids: CASSLAGVVETQYF. CDR3 in DNA: TGTGCCAGCAGCCTTGCGGGGGTAGTTGAGACCCAGTACTTC.

The V and J genes are TRBV11-2 and TRBJ2-7; 8 positions match TRBD2. J was trimmed by 3 bases and V by 1 base; bases with no gene match: 11. CDR1 SGHAT and CDR2 FQNNGV come from the germline V gene. This CDR3 spans 17 amino acids. This CDR3 is CASSLVSSGRPNYEQYF. CDR3 bases: TGTGCCAGCAGCTTAGTGTCTAGCGGGCGGCCTAACTACGAGCAGTACTTC.

CDR3 region: CAISSEGGPLHYNEQFF. CDR3 in DNA: TGTGCCATCAGCAGCGAGGGAGGGCCCCTACACTACAATGAGCAGTTCTTC. The V and J genes are TRBV10-3 and TRBJ2-1; 7 bases align to TRBD2. Germline lookup yields CDR1 ENHRY and CDR2 SYGVKD. The trim removed 6 bases at V and 3 bases at J, leaving 14 bases unmatched. The CDR3 covers 17 residues.